This passage covers 15 T cell receptor beta chains from one sample sequenced in a study of immune aging and cytomegalovirus after organ transplant. The antigens these receptors bind are not known. BD Rhapsody targeted mRNA and AbSeq chemistry was used for microwell cell capture and library preparation. TCRdb called the single-cell sequencing reads again in MiXCR, with one record for every CDR3 protein. The sample consists of 20,000 to 25,000 distinct CDR3 sequences, approximately 40% of them appearing once. Time point denoted: five sample-tagged time points from pre-transplant (day -1) to day 368 post-transplant, pooled. The sample consisted of CMV peptide-activated CD4+ and CD8+ T cells sorted from blood, taken at five time points, pooled. Described subset: sorted CD8+CD137+ and CD4+CD154+ T cells after roughly 12 h CMV IE-1 peptide stimulation. The receptors stem from a female donor who had a heart transplant and CMV viremia.

The V call is TRBV2, the J call TRBJ1-1; no clear D gene. This CDR3 region has 14 residues. Germline V CDR1 and CDR2: SNHLY, FYNNEI. The V gene lost 3 bases and the J gene lost 6 bases, with 14 bases spanning the gap. CDR3 nucleotides: TGTGCCAGCAGTGAGTCGGAGCCGATCCCTGAAGCTTTCTTT. It codes for CASSESEPIPEAFF. The full variable domain, its missing parts supplied by reference TRBV2 and TRBJ1-1, is EPEVTQTPSHQVTQMGQEVILRCVPISNHLYFYWYRQILGQKVEFLVSFYNNEISEKSEIFDDQFSVERPDGSNFTLKIRSTKLEDSAMYFCASSESEPIPEAFFGQGTRLTVV.

This clonotype has just a few counts. Germline is not matched at one junction end, which may reflect a read error. The CDR3 nucleotides read TGTGCCAGCAGTGTGAAAGGTTACAATAAGCAGGTCTTC. Protein sequence: CASSVKGYNKQVF. The chain combines TRBV2 with TRBJ2-1; D gene unclear. CDR3 length equals 13 residues. Germline V lookup: CDR1 SNHLY, CDR2 FYNNEI.

The chain links TRBV7-8 to TRBJ1-2, with 7 bases fitting TRBD1. Germline-derived CDR1 and CDR2 are SGHVS and FQNEAQ. The CDR3 is 13 residues long. With V trimmed by 5 bases and J by 7 bases, 7 bases remained unmatched. This chain's CDR3 is CASSHDRATGYTF. DNA of the CDR3: TGTGCCAGCAGCCATGACAGGGCGACTGGCTACACCTTC.

As concerns this clonotype: The junction does not match germline at one end; this may be a read error. The V gene is TRBV25-1, the J gene TRBJ1-1; tentatively, D is TRBD1 (5 bases). CDR1 MGHDK and CDR2 SYGVNS come from the germline V gene. The CDR3 is 14 residues long. This chain's CDR3 is CASRSSGGNTEAFF. The CDR3 region has the DNA TGTGCCAGCAGAAGCTCCGGGGGGAACACCGAAGCTTTCTTT.

This chain joins TRBV10-3 and TRBJ2-1; D possibly corresponds to TRBD1 (6 bases). CDR1 and CDR2 (germline): ENHRY, SYGVKD. The V end lost 2 bases, the J end lost 8 bases, and 7 bases lay between the germline ends. The CDR3 is 12 amino acids. CDR3 DNA: TGTGCCATCAGTGAGAGACAGGATGAGCAGTTCTTC. This encodes CAISERQDEQFF.

The chain couples TRBV5-4 to TRBJ2-2, with 7 bases that match TRBD2. Germline loops: CDR1 SGHNT, CDR2 YYREEE (reference sequence). V trimming: 4 bases; J trimming: 5 bases; junction bases outside the gene matches: 17. The CDR3 runs to 18 residues. This CDR3 is CASSPGLAGAGGTGELFF. The CDR3 DNA reads TGTGCCAGCAGCCCGGGACTGGCGGGAGCCGGTGGAACCGGGGAGCTGTTTTTT.

The chain uses TRBV7-8 and TRBJ1-5; no reliable D call. Germline V gene data show CDR1 as SGHVS and CDR2 as FQNEAQ. Trimming pared 4 bases from V and 0 bases from J, leaving 10 bases between. The CDR3 has 15 amino acids. The chain's CDR3 is CASSSQVISNQPQHF. The DNA for the CDR3 is TGTGCCAGCAGCTCGCAGGTGATTAGCAATCAGCCCCAGCATTTT.

This clonotype turned up a few times. The chain's CDR3 is CASSPRKWDSDQPQHF. CDR3 in DNA: TGTGCCAGTAGCCCTCGGAAATGGGACAGCGATCAGCCCCAGCATTTT. The chain links TRBV19 to TRBJ1-5; the match to TRBD1 covers 7 bases. V trimming: 6 bases; J trimming: 5 bases; junction bases outside the gene matches: 13. There are 16 residues in the CDR3. In germline, CDR1 is LNHDA, CDR2 SQIVND (reference sequence).

This clonotype was seen more than once but under ten times. The chain joins TRBV28 to TRBJ2-7, with D maybe TRBD2 (6 bases). This CDR3 contains 14 residues. In germline, CDR1 is MDHEN, CDR2 SYDVKM. V was pared by 5 bases and J by 2 bases, with 13 bases between. CDR3 in amino acids: CASSPGGQTYEQYF. The CDR3 DNA is TGTGCCAGCAGTCCCGGAGGGCAGACCTACGAGCAGTACTTC.

This clonotype was picked up many times. The rearrangement uses TRBV2 and TRBJ2-1; D is perhaps TRBD1 (6 bases). Trimming left V 4 bases short and J 3 bases short, with 13 bases between. Germline CDR1 reads SNHLY; CDR2 reads FYNNEI. The length of the CDR3 is 15 residues. The CDR3, as DNA: TGTGCCAGCAGTGTACAGGGTGGGGGCTACAATGAGCAGTTCTTC. It is translated as CASSVQGGGYNEQFF.

Sample share makes this clonotype medium-sized. This chain uses TRBV6-2 or TRBV6-3 with TRBJ2-5; 12 nucleotides align to TRBD2. CDR3 size: 15 residues. The V segment lost 2 bases and the J segment 6 bases; nucleotides outside the gene matches: 4. The germline V gene has CDR1 MNHEY and CDR2 SVGEGT. This chain's CDR3 is CASSYPGLAGQTQYF. In DNA form, the CDR3 reads TGTGCCAGCAGTTACCCGGGACTAGCGGGTCAGACCCAGTACTTC.

This clonotype was seen a few times. This chain joins TRBV5-6 and TRBJ2-7; 7 bases are shared with TRBD1. After removal of 4 bases from V and 11 bases from J, the junction contained 6 bases not matched to a gene. The CDR3 has 11 amino acids. Germline assignment: CDR1 SGHDT and CDR2 YYEEEE. The CDR3 protein is CASSNGQVEYF. In DNA form, the CDR3 reads TGTGCCAGCAGCAACGGACAGGTGGAGTACTTC. Together with reference TRBV5-6 and TRBJ2-7, the CDR3 gives the full variable domain: DAGVTQSPTHLIKTRGQQVTLRCSPKSGHDTVSWYQQALGQGPQFIFQYYEEEERQRGNFPDRFSGHQFPNYSSELNVNALLLGDSALYLCASSNGQVEYFGPGTRLTVT.

The rearrangement uses TRBV19 and TRBJ2-2; D is unclear. V was pared by 9 bases and J by 3 bases, with 14 bases between. Germline lookup yields CDR1 LNHDA and CDR2 SQIVND (reference sequence). The CDR3 spans 14 residues. The CDR3 is CASRRNFDTGELFF. The DNA of the CDR3 is TGTGCCAGCCGACGGAATTTCGACACCGGGGAGCTGTTTTTT.

The sample holds many counts of this clonotype. The CDR3 carries no conserved terminal phenylalanine or tryptophan, so it likely arises from a read error. The chain joins TRBV6-1 to TRBJ1-5, with no clear D. This CDR3 comprises 16 residues. From germline, CDR1 is MNHNS and CDR2 SASEGT. Trimming removed 2 bases at V and 0 bases at J, with 11 bases between. CDR3: CASSEFQEYSNQPQHL. In DNA, the CDR3 is TGTGCCAGCAGTGAATTTCAGGAATATAGCAATCAGCCCCAGCATCTT.

This chain uses TRBV7-2 with TRBJ2-3; D not resolved. The CDR3 spans 13 residues. Germline CDR1 reads SGHTA; CDR2 reads FQGNSA. Trimming took 5 bases from V and 4 from J, leaving 10 bases between them. In DNA form, the CDR3 reads TGTGCCAGCAGCGGGGAAATCGCAGATACGCAGTATTTT. Protein: CASSGEIADTQYF.